A selection of T cell receptor beta chains follows, all from one sample in a study of cytomegalovirus exposure and HLA in healthy donors. TCRdb's copy holds only in-frame clones and misses some; the assay was immunoSEQ multiplex PCR. The sample records some 130,000 clones, more than 75% being singletons. The source material was PBMCs. These receptors were taken from a young man in good health and CMV-seronegative. Each CDR3 is given with its conserved first and last residue. The order of the fields is V gene, J gene, D gene, clone size, CDR3 protein, CDR3 DNA. D genes are given only for firm matches. Part of the rows lack a size; the others show once, few, many or a class for expanded clones.

TRBV5-4	TRBJ2-7	-	-	CASSLRGSDEQYF	TGTGCCAGCAGCTTGCGGGGGAGTGACGAGCAGTACTTC
TRBV6-6	TRBJ2-7	-	-	CASSYPLSSGYEQYF	TGTGCCAGCAGTTACCCTTTGAGTAGCGGCTACGAGCAGTACTTC
TRBV9	TRBJ2-5	TRBD2	-	CASSNLRTSGRIQETQYF	TGTGCCAGCAGCAACCTCAGGACTAGCGGGAGGATTCAAGAGACCCAGTACTTC
TRBV9	TRBJ1-4	-	-	CASSWGGEDEKLFF	TGTGCCAGCAGCTGGGGGGGCGAGGATGAAAAACTGTTTTTT
TRBV20-1	TRBJ2-1	-	once	CSGGRSEQFF	TGCAGTGGAGGGAGAAGTGAGCAGTTCTTC
TRBV7-2	TRBJ2-7	-	-	CASSLERTTYEQYF	TGTGCCAGCAGCTTGGAGCGGACGACCTACGAGCAGTACTTC
TRBV29-1	TRBJ2-2	-	once	CSVEGQVGGELFF	TGCAGCGTTGAAGGGCAGGTCGGCGGGGAGCTGTTTTTT
TRBV28	TRBJ2-1	TRBD2	-	CASSLWSRTSGRVEQFF	TGTGCCAGCAGTTTATGGTCGAGGACTAGCGGGAGAGTTGAGCAGTTCTTC
TRBV29-1	TRBJ2-7	-	-	CSVVQTGSLYEQYF	TGCAGCGTCGTCCAGACAGGTTCCCTATACGAGCAGTACTTC
TRBV30	TRBJ2-5	TRBD2	-	CAWSAPGLAVQETQYF	TGTGCCTGGAGTGCCCCGGGACTAGCGGTACAAGAGACCCAGTACTTC